The next 27 T cell receptor beta chains were all read from a single sample in a study of T cell responses to AZD1222 COVID-19 vaccine. Clones were sequenced by immunoSEQ multiplex PCR, and TCRdb holds only the in-frame ones, with some missing. The data contain 120,000 or so clones, roughly 87% of them singletons. Material: peripheral blood, obtained on day 0 of AZD1222 vaccination. All receptors derive from an adult in good health.

The V call is TRBV28, the J call TRBJ1-2; no reliable D call. V dropped 7 bases and J dropped 4 bases, with 10 bases sitting between them. This CDR3 region has 12 residues. Germline-derived CDR1 and CDR2 are MDHEN and SYDVKM. CDR3 residues: CASNMAPYGYTF. CDR3 DNA: TGTGCCAGCAACATGGCCCCCTATGGCTACACCTTC.

The genes are TRBV28 and TRBJ1-1; the D gene is possibly TRBD1 (6 bases). Germline CDR1 reads MDHEN; CDR2 reads SYDVKM. The CDR3 extends over 13 amino acids. Deletions cut 3 bases from V and 6 bases from J, with 11 bases between. The DNA for the CDR3 is TGTGCCAGCAGTTTTGGATACAGGGCTGAAGCTTTCTTT. This codes for CASSFGYRAEAFF.

The chain combines TRBV19 with TRBJ1-2; no definite D call. The length of the CDR3 is 13 residues. V dropped 4 bases and J dropped 6 bases, with 12 bases sitting between them. Germline values: CDR1 LNHDA, CDR2 SQIVND (reference sequence). CDR3 region: CASSRPQVDGYTF. For the CDR3, the DNA is TGTGCCAGTAGTAGGCCGCAGGTAGATGGCTACACCTTC.

The chain joins TRBV5-5 to TRBJ1-1, with 7 bases lining up with TRBD1. The CDR3 runs to 16 residues. Germline CDR1 is SGHKS and CDR2 is YYEKEE (reference sequence). After removal of 4 bases from V and 1 base from J, the junction contained 10 bases not matched to a gene. CDR3 bases: TGTGCCAGCAGCGGGCAGGGGGGTTTACGGAACACTGAAGCTTTCTTT. Protein product: CASSGQGGLRNTEAFF. Full variable domain (rest looked up from reference TRBV5-5 and TRBJ1-1): DAGVTQSPTHLIKTRGQQVTLRCSPISGHKSVSWYQQVLGQGPQFIFQYYEKEERGRGNFPDRFSARQFPNYSSELNVNALLLGDSALYLCASSGQGGLRNTEAFFGQGTRLTVV.

Of note for this clone: Other DNA sequences in this sample translate to the same CDR3. The rearrangement joins TRBV2 to TRBJ1-3; the D is unclear. Germline assignment: CDR1 SNHLY and CDR2 FYNNEI. The CDR3 totals 14 residues. V dropped 8 bases and J dropped 0 bases, with 11 bases sitting between them. The CDR3 nucleotides are TGTGCCAGCCGAGAACAGACCTCTGGAAACACCATATATTTT. This encodes CASREQTSGNTIYF.

This clone is a singleton in its sample. The chain employs TRBV2 and TRBJ1-6; possible D gene TRBD1, 6 bases. The length of the CDR3 is 11 residues. Germline V gives CDR1 SNHLY, CDR2 FYNNEI. V dropped 8 bases and J dropped 11 bases, with 10 bases sitting between them. The CDR3 loop is CASQGNAPLHF. The CDR3 DNA follows: TGTGCCAGCCAGGGGAACGCACCCCTCCACTTT.

V is TRBV7-6 and J is TRBJ2-6; D perhaps matches TRBD2 (5 bases). Germline CDR1 is SGHVS and CDR2 is FNYEAQ. Trimming removed 2 bases from V and 0 bases from J, with 11 bases in between. The CDR3 has 17 amino acids. The DNA for the CDR3 is TGTGCCAGCAGCTTACTCACGGGAAGCTCTGGGGCCAACGTCCTGACTTTC. Encoded protein: CASSLLTGSSGANVLTF. The full variable domain, with the rest looked up from reference TRBV7-6 and TRBJ2-6, is GAGVSQSPRYKVTKRGQDVALRCDPISGHVSLYWYRQALGQGPEFLTYFNYEAQQDKSGLPNDRFSAERPEGSISTLTIQRTEQRDSAMYRCASSLLTGSSGANVLTFGAGSRLTVL.

The gene calls are TRBV11-2 and TRBJ1-3, with D uncertain. V was clipped by 0 bases and J by 0 bases, with 6 bases between them. CDR3 length equals 15 residues. Per germline, CDR1 SGHAT and CDR2 FQNNGV. The CDR3: CASSLDSYSGNTIYF. In nucleotides, the CDR3 is TGTGCCAGCAGCTTAGACAGCTACTCTGGAAACACCATATATTTT.

The gene calls are TRBV6-5 and TRBJ2-7; no clear D gene. Trimming left V 5 bases short and J 3 bases short, with 5 bases between. The CDR3 sequence is 11 residues long. The V gene's germline CDR1 is MNHEY and CDR2 SVGAGI. The CDR3 DNA sequence: TGTGCCAGCAGTAATATCTACGAGCAGTACTTC. It codes for CASSNIYEQYF.

This clone was seen a few times. This rearrangement joins TRBV13 to TRBJ2-7; the match to TRBD1 covers 10 bases. The trim removed 6 bases at V and 3 bases at J, leaving 5 bases unmatched. Germline V CDR1 and CDR2: PRHDT, FYEKMQ (reference sequence). This CDR3 region has 14 residues. CDR3 sequence reads: CASREDRGGYEQYF. CDR3 bases: TGTGCCAGCAGGGAGGACAGGGGGGGCTACGAGCAGTACTTC.

This clone has just one count. The chain has TRBV28 and TRBJ2-7, with 9 bases that match TRBD1. Unmatched junction bases numbered 7, after V lost 6 bases and J lost 4 bases. This CDR3 has 14 amino acids. Germline V gene data show CDR1 as MDHEN and CDR2 as SYDVKM. The CDR3 bases are TGTGCCAGCAGCCCTACAGGGGGCCGGTACGAGCAGTACTTC. Its protein is CASSPTGGRYEQYF.

The chain is built from TRBV19 and TRBJ1-3; a possible D gene is TRBD1 (5 bases). Germline V gene data show CDR1 as LNHDA and CDR2 as SQIVND (reference sequence). Trimming took 1 base from V and 3 from J, leaving 16 bases between them. The CDR3 length is 17 residues. DNA for the CDR3: TGTGCCAGTAGTATAGCGGGCAGGGAGGTTGATGGAAACACCATATATTTT. Translating gives CASSIAGREVDGNTIYF.

This chain joins TRBV3-1 (or the pseudogene TRBV3-2) and TRBJ1-1, with a possible D match to TRBD1 (5 bases). The CDR3 is 15 residues long. Trimming removed 1 base from V and 1 base from J, with 10 bases in between. Germline V gene data show CDR1 as LGHDT and CDR2 as YNNKEL (reference sequence). The CDR3 reads CASSQAGTENTEAFF. The CDR3 nucleotides read TGTGCCAGCAGCCAAGCCGGGACGGAGAACACTGAAGCTTTCTTT.

The V and J genes are TRBV7-9 and TRBJ2-1; tentative D call: TRBD1 (6 bases). This CDR3 has 12 residues. Germline CDR1 reads SEHNR; CDR2 reads FQNEAQ (reference sequence). Between the trimmed V and J ends, which lost 1 base and 9 bases, there was a span of 7 bases. DNA of the CDR3: TGTGCCAGCAGCTTAGTACAGGGTGAGCAGTTCTTC. It specifies CASSLVQGEQFF.

The chain uses TRBV6-5 and TRBJ2-7; TRBD2 matches 7 bases. Germline V gives CDR1 MNHEY, CDR2 SVGAGI. J gave up 7 bases and V 6 bases, and 9 bases lay outside the gene matches. CDR3 length: 13 amino acids. The CDR3 nucleotides read TGTGCCAGCAGCATCACCCCACTAGCGGAGCAGTACTTC. Amino acids: CASSITPLAEQYF.

This chain links TRBV13 with TRBJ2-7, with 8 bases matching TRBD2. The germline V gene encodes CDR1 PRHDT and CDR2 FYEKMQ (reference sequence). This CDR3 comprises 16 residues. Germline trimming cut 5 bases from V and 2 bases from J; bases unmatched to any gene: 11. In nucleotides, the CDR3 is TGTGCCAGCAGCGATAAGACTAGCGTCATCCCCTACGAGCAGTACTTC. It encodes CASSDKTSVIPYEQYF.

This chain joins TRBV4-3 and TRBJ1-1; D not resolved. The CDR3 is 14 amino acids. Between the trimmed V and J ends, which lost 1 base and 2 bases, there was a span of 8 bases. Germline V CDR1 and CDR2: LGHNA, YSLEER. This chain's CDR3 is CASSQGQRNTEAFF. The CDR3 DNA reads as TGCGCCAGCAGCCAAGGGCAGAGAAACACTGAAGCTTTCTTT.

The V and J genes are TRBV7-9 and TRBJ1-4; D call uncertain. The CDR3 extends over 12 amino acids. The V end lost 5 bases, the J end lost 8 bases, and 9 bases lay between the germline ends. The V gene's germline CDR1 is SEHNR and CDR2 FQNEAQ (reference sequence). The CDR3 protein is CASSPAGEKLFF. The DNA for the CDR3 is TGTGCCAGCAGCCCCGCCGGAGAAAAACTGTTTTTT.

V usage is TRBV4-1 and J usage is TRBJ2-7; 7 positions agree with TRBD1. The CDR3 spans 15 residues. The junction had 8 bases not matched to a gene; V was cut back by 3 bases and J by 3 bases. Germline-derived CDR1 and CDR2 are MGHRA and YSYEKL. CDR3 protein: CASSQVTGQIYEQYF. The CDR3 region has the DNA TGCGCCAGCAGCCAGGTCACGGGACAGATCTACGAGCAGTACTTC.

The V and J genes are TRBV5-4 and TRBJ1-6; maybe TRBD1 (6 bases). From germline, CDR1 is SGHNT and CDR2 YYREEE (reference sequence). Trimming removed 7 bases at V and 5 bases at J, with 13 bases between. This CDR3 has 14 amino acids. Written as DNA, the CDR3 is TGTGCCAGCGGGTCCGGGACAAATAATTCACCCCTCCACTTT. Translation: CASGSGTNNSPLHF.

The chain recombines TRBV2 with TRBJ1-5; D not certain. Germline values: CDR1 SNHLY, CDR2 FYNNEI. Trimming cost V 2 bases and J 3 bases, with 14 bases left between them. The CDR3 spans 16 residues. The chain's CDR3 is CASSETGRGFNQPQHF. CDR3 bases: TGTGCCAGCAGTGAAACTGGGCGGGGATTCAATCAGCCCCAGCATTTT.

V gene TRBV28 combines with J gene TRBJ2-7, with TRBD2 as a possible D gene (5 bases). V lost 7 bases to trimming and J lost 3 bases, with 19 bases between them. This CDR3 has 15 residues. Per the germline V gene, CDR1 is MDHEN and CDR2 is SYDVKM. The CDR3 protein is CASTVGSRTGYEQYF. The CDR3 coding sequence is TGTGCCAGCACGGTGGGCAGCAGGACTGGCTACGAGCAGTACTTC.

The chain combines TRBV11-3 with TRBJ2-7; no reliable D call. Looked up from germline, CDR1 is SGHNT and CDR2 is YENEEA. The CDR3 spans 14 residues. Trimming took 6 bases from V and 4 from J, leaving 16 bases between them. CDR3 amino acids: CASRRTLNSYEQYF. CDR3 DNA: TGTGCCAGCAGGCGAACCCTCAACTCTTACGAGCAGTACTTC.

This sequence joins TRBV3-1 (or the pseudogene TRBV3-2) and TRBJ1-4; D not resolved. The CDR3 totals 16 residues. Per germline, CDR1 LGHDT and CDR2 YNNKEL (reference sequence). Between the trimmed V and J ends, which lost 1 base and 8 bases, there was a span of 17 bases. CDR3 bases: TGTGCCAGCAGCCAAGGAACCTTTTTAAGAGGCGAAAAACTGTTTTTT. Translated, it gives CASSQGTFLRGEKLFF.

The chain links TRBV3-1 (or the pseudogene TRBV3-2) to TRBJ1-1, with a weak D call TRBD1 (5 bases). The CDR3 is 13 residues long. Germline loops: CDR1 LGHDT, CDR2 YNNKEL (reference sequence). Deletions cut 6 bases from V and 3 bases from J, with 11 bases between. Here the CDR3 reads CASRRGGDTEAFF. CDR3 nucleotide sequence: TGTGCCAGCAGAAGGGGTGGAGACACTGAAGCTTTCTTT.

This chain joins TRBV3-1 (or the pseudogene TRBV3-2) and TRBJ2-3; 10 bases agree with TRBD2. CDR1 LGHDT and CDR2 YNNKEL come from the germline V gene (reference sequence). The CDR3 runs 17 residues. The junction had 9 bases not matched to a gene; V was cut back by 4 bases and J by 2 bases. The CDR3 region has the DNA TGTGCCAGCAGCCCCCAGCTAGCGGGGGCCATCACAGATACGCAGTATTTT. This translates into CASSPQLAGAITDTQYF.

The V call is TRBV11-2, the J call TRBJ1-1, with D hard to call. The V gene's germline CDR1 is SGHAT and CDR2 FQNNGV. The CDR3 totals 14 residues. Trimming took 3 bases from V and 8 from J, leaving 16 bases between them. The CDR3 DNA is TGTGCCAGCAGCTTTTTCGGGTCGTCGGGGGAAGCTTTCTTT. It encodes CASSFFGSSGEAFF.